These 2 T cell receptor beta chains originate from one sample sequenced in a study of regulatory T cells in long-lasting Graves disease. The time point was: newly diagnosed GD, antithyroid drugs for less than 3 months. RNA isolated from PBMCs was used to make the TCR library. For TCR beta, libraries came from iRepertoire HTBI primers and Arm-PCR of CDR3 regions. From the multiplex PCR reads, TCRdb called clonotypes with MiXCR, one entry per CDR3 protein. Here the sample spans approximately 480,000 distinct CDR3 sequences, around 16% being singletons. These data were also filed under a second study, of T cells in Graves' hyperthyroidism and ophthalmopathy.

This material consisted of peripheral blood mononuclear cells (PBMCs), taken at new diagnosis, from a patient treated with antithyroid drugs. The receptor set was obtained from a man aged 40-55 years with Graves disease.

A note on this clonotype: This may stem from a read error, because a much larger clone lies one nucleotide away. V gene TRBV13 combines with J gene TRBJ2-1; 7 bases agree with TRBD2. The CDR3 is made up of 16 amino acids. Germline CDR1 reads PRHDT; CDR2 reads FYEKMQ (reference sequence). This CDR3 reads CASSSAGPLTYNGQFF. The CDR3 coding sequence is TGTGCCAGCAGCTCAGCGGGACCCCTAACTTACAATGGGCAGTTCTTC. The full variable domain, in which reference TRBV13 and TRBJ2-1 provide the parts outside the CDR3, is AAGVIQSPRHLIKEKRETATLKCYPIPRHDTVYWYQQGPGQDPQFLISFYEKMQSDKGSIPDRFSAQQFSDYHSELNMSSLELGDSALYFCASSSAGPLTYNGQFFGPGTRLTVL.

Many counts were recorded for this clonotype. V usage is TRBV6-1 and J usage is TRBJ2-7; 9 bases are a match to TRBD1. The V gene's germline CDR1 is MNHNS and CDR2 SASEGT. This CDR3 has 16 amino acids. Germline trimming cut 5 bases from V and 0 bases from J; bases unmatched to any gene: 8. CDR3 DNA: TGTGCCAGCAGTAAGACAGGGGGATTTTTCTCCTACGAGCAGTACTTC. Encoded protein: CASSKTGGFFSYEQYF.